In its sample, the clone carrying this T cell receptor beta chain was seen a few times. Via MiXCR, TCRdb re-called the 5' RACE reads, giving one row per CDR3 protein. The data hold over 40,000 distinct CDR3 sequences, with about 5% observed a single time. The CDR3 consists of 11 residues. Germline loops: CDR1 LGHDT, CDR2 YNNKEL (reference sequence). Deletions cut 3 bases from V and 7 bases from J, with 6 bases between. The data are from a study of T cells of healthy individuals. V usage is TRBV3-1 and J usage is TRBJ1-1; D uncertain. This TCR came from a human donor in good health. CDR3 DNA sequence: TGTGCCAGCAGCCATCAACGTGAAGCTTTCTTT. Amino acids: CASSHQREAFF.